This entry lists 22 T cell receptor beta chains sequenced from one sample in a study of blood T cell repertoires in COVID-19. TCRdb's table, derived via immunoSEQ multiplex PCR, lists solely in-frame clones and lacks some. The sample has some 250,000 clones, 70% to 90% seen once. Sequencing was done on a sample of peripheral blood. Receptors originate from a woman aged 40-49 years who had recovered from COVID-19.

The gene calls are TRBV7-2 and TRBJ1-5; D perhaps matches TRBD1 (5 bases). The CDR3 contains 14 residues. V was pared by 3 bases and J by 7 bases, with 13 bases between. The V gene's germline CDR1 is SGHTA and CDR2 FQGNSA. Written as DNA, the CDR3 is TGTGCCAGCAGCTTGGGGGGATGGGGGCAGCCCCAGCATTTT. Encoded protein: CASSLGGWGQPQHF.

The chain links TRBV7-9 to TRBJ2-1; TRBD1 aligns across 7 bases. Looked up from germline, CDR1 is SEHNR and CDR2 is FQNEAQ (reference sequence). The CDR3 length is 12 residues. Germline trimming cut 4 bases from V and 7 bases from J; bases unmatched to any gene: 1. CDR3 nucleotides: TGTGCCAGCAGCTCACAGGGGAATGAGCAGTTCTTC. Translating it yields CASSSQGNEQFF.

This sequence joins TRBV21-1 and TRBJ2-1; the DNA was not compared with TRBD1, the D call given in the table. TRBV21-1 is shown as a pseudogene. The CDR3 totals 18 residues. CDR3 nucleotides: TGTGCCAGCAGCCTCGGTCGTGGGACAGGGGGCTACTACAATGAGCAGTTCTTC. Translating it yields CASSLGRGTGGYYNEQFF.

As DNA, the CDR3 is TGTGCCAGCAGCCTGGGGCAGGGTGGCGAGCAGTACGTC. Translation gives CASSLGQGGEQYV. V is TRBV6-5 and J is TRBJ2-7; weak D call: TRBD1 (5 bases). V shed 6 bases and J shed 6 bases, with 15 bases lying between them. Germline V gene lookup returns CDR1 MNHEY and CDR2 SVGAGI. CDR3 length equals 13 residues.

The V and J genes are TRBV4-3 and TRBJ2-1; 8 positions match TRBD1. The CDR3 loop spans 14 amino acids. Trimming removed 4 bases from V and 8 bases from J; junction bases left unmatched: 7. Germline assignment: CDR1 LGHNA and CDR2 YSLEER. CDR3 residues: CASSRGQGRYEQFF. CDR3 bases: TGCGCCAGCAGCCGCGGACAGGGACGGTATGAGCAGTTCTTC.

The chain recombines TRBV25-1 with TRBJ1-5; 9 bases map to TRBD1. V was pared by 1 base and J by 5 bases, with 3 bases of the junction left unmatched. The CDR3 runs to 15 residues. CDR1 and CDR2 (germline): MGHDK, SYGVNS. Written as DNA, the CDR3 is TGTGCCAGCAGTGAATGGGGACAGGGCCATCAGCCCCAGCATTTT. Amino acids: CASSEWGQGHQPQHF.

This chain uses TRBV5-1 with TRBJ2-5; maybe TRBD2 (6 bases). The CDR3 loop spans 16 amino acids. In germline, CDR1 is SGHRS, CDR2 YFSETQ. V gave up 0 bases and J gave up 4 bases, with 16 bases separating them. The CDR3 loop reads CASSLVPPGAGETQYF. The CDR3, as DNA: TGCGCCAGCAGCTTGGTTCCGCCGGGAGCCGGAGAGACCCAGTACTTC.

This clone appeared a single time. The genes are TRBV9 and TRBJ2-3; possible D gene TRBD1, 5 bases. The CDR3 spans 12 residues. Trimming removed 3 bases at V and 6 bases at J, with 8 bases between. Germline CDR1 reads SGDLS; CDR2 reads YYNGEE. CDR3 region: CASSAKGDTQYF. DNA of the CDR3: TGTGCCAGCAGCGCAAAGGGGGATACGCAGTATTTT.

The chain recombines TRBV18 with TRBJ1-6; the D is unclear. Looked up from germline, CDR1 is KGHSH and CDR2 is LQKENI. The CDR3 spans 14 residues. V lost 5 bases, J lost 7 bases, and 12 bases lay in between. CDR3 DNA sequence: TGTGCCAGCTCAACCACAGCTGGGAATTCACCCCTCCACTTT. It specifies CASSTTAGNSPLHF.

This rearrangement joins TRBV30 to TRBJ1-2; 9 nucleotides line up with TRBD1. The V gene's germline CDR1 is GTSNPN and CDR2 SVGIG (reference sequence). V was clipped by 2 bases and J by 13 bases; unmatched bases: 5. The CDR3 is 11 residues long. CDR3 protein: CAWSPGTGPTF. The CDR3 DNA is TGTGCCTGGAGTCCCGGGACAGGGCCCACCTTC.

V is TRBV5-4 and J is TRBJ1-2; weak D call: TRBD1 (5 bases). Germline V lookup: CDR1 SGHNT, CDR2 YYREEE (reference sequence). The CDR3 is made up of 15 amino acids. The V gene lost 4 bases and the J gene lost 2 bases, with 15 bases spanning the gap. This chain's CDR3 is CASSQQLGPNYGYTF. In nucleotides, the CDR3 is TGTGCCAGCAGCCAACAATTGGGGCCGAACTATGGCTACACCTTC.

J is TRBJ1-2 and V is TRBV27; maybe TRBD1 (5 bases). This CDR3 contains 14 residues. Germline V gene sequence: CDR1 MNHEY, CDR2 SMNVEV (reference sequence). The V and J ends lost 7 bases and 4 bases respectively, with 16 bases between them. CDR3 bases: TGTGCCAGCACCCCCTTCCCGGGGGTCTATGGCTACACCTTC. Translated: CASTPFPGVYGYTF.

The J gene is TRBJ2-7, the V gene TRBV3-1 (or the pseudogene TRBV3-2); TRBD2 aligns across 11 bases. The CDR3 runs 16 residues. Germline assignment: CDR1 LGHDT and CDR2 YNNKEL (reference sequence). V shed 9 bases and J 0 bases; nucleotides not matched to a gene: 10. This CDR3 reads CASSGRELLYSYEQYF. Here the CDR3 DNA reads TGTGCCAGTAGCGGGAGGGAGCTCCTATACTCCTACGAGCAGTACTTC.

J is TRBJ2-4 and V is TRBV6-2 or TRBV6-3; 12 bases are a match to TRBD2. V dropped 2 bases and J dropped 1; count of bases not matched to a gene: 6. From germline, CDR1 is MNHEY and CDR2 SVGEGT. There are 18 residues in the CDR3. The CDR3 DNA follows: TGTGCCAGCAGTTACGCCCCTAGCGGGAGGGTGGCCAAAAACATTCAGTACTTC. Amino acid sequence: CASSYAPSGRVAKNIQYF.

The rearrangement joins TRBV15 to TRBJ2-5; D is uncertain. V lost 0 bases to trimming and J lost 6 bases, with 11 bases between them. Germline CDR1 and CDR2: LNHNV and YYDKDF (reference sequence). The CDR3 contains 14 residues. CDR3 DNA sequence: TGTGCCACCAGCAGAGAGAGGAACTCAAAGACCCAGTACTTC. Translated: CATSRERNSKTQYF.

The chain employs TRBV7-2 and TRBJ1-3, with 8 bases fitting TRBD1. The V gene's germline CDR1 is SGHTA and CDR2 FQGNSA. Trimming at V came to 5 bases and at J to 0 bases, leaving 3 bases not matched to a gene. The CDR3 has 15 amino acids. The CDR3 DNA reads as TGTGCCAGCAGCCCCACAGGGGGCTCTGGAAACACCATATATTTT. Its protein product is CASSPTGGSGNTIYF.

The V and J genes are TRBV5-1 and TRBJ2-3; 7 bases map to TRBD2. Germline V CDR1 and CDR2: SGHRS, YFSETQ. V lost 1 base, J lost 6 bases, and 8 bases stayed unmatched. This CDR3 comprises 15 residues. The CDR3 loop reads CASSLRGLAVDTQYF. The CDR3 region has the DNA TGCGCCAGCAGCTTGAGAGGTCTAGCGGTGGATACGCAGTATTTT.

This clone was recorded once. The rearrangement joins TRBV2 to TRBJ2-7; D is unclear. The V end was cut by 6 bases, the J end by 5 bases, with 11 bases between. The CDR3 totals 12 residues. Germline-derived CDR1 and CDR2 are SNHLY and FYNNEI. In nucleotides, the CDR3 is TGTGCCAGCAGCCTGAGGAGCCACGAGCAGTACTTC. This translates into CASSLRSHEQYF.

The V call is TRBV30, the J call TRBJ2-6, with a possible D match to TRBD1 (5 bases). CDR1 and CDR2 from the germline V gene are GTSNPN and SVGIG (reference sequence). Trimming pared 0 bases from V and 2 bases from J, leaving 11 bases between. The CDR3 length is 16 residues. The CDR3 DNA follows: TGTGCCTGGAGTGTACGGGCAGGGACTGGGGCCAACGTCCTGACTTTC. It codes for CAWSVRAGTGANVLTF.

The chain is built from TRBV7-8 and TRBJ2-7, with 13 bases lining up with TRBD2. Germline trimming cut 5 bases from V and 3 bases from J; bases unmatched to any gene: 4. CDR1 is SGHVS, CDR2 FQNEAQ, per germline. The CDR3 has 15 amino acids. CDR3 sequence reads: CASSPGTSGVYEQYF. CDR3 DNA: TGTGCCAGCAGCCCGGGGACTAGCGGGGTCTACGAGCAGTACTTC.

The rearrangement uses TRBV5-8 and TRBJ2-3; the match to TRBD1 covers 9 bases. The CDR3 consists of 17 residues. Looked up from germline, CDR1 is SGHTS and CDR2 is YDEGEE. V was pared by 4 bases and J by 0 bases, with 9 bases of the junction left unmatched. The CDR3, as DNA: TGTGCCAGCAGCCCGGGACAGGGCCCAACTAGCACAGATACGCAGTATTTT. This encodes CASSPGQGPTSTDTQYF.

This sequence joins TRBV9 and TRBJ2-1, with TRBD2 matching 8 bases. With V trimmed by 4 bases and J by 4 bases, 1 base remained unmatched. The CDR3 runs 13 residues. The germline V gene encodes CDR1 SGDLS and CDR2 YYNGEE. The CDR3 sequence: CASSPGGYNEQFF. CDR3 nucleotide sequence: TGTGCCAGCAGCCCGGGGGGGTACAATGAGCAGTTCTTC.